Below, one T cell receptor beta chain is given with its context. The data are from a study of CD8 T cells in Susac syndrome. Looked up from germline, CDR1 is MDHEN and CDR2 is SYDVKM. The V and J ends lost 4 bases and 4 bases respectively, with 7 bases between them. This CDR3 comprises 12 residues. Random hexamers primed reverse transcription of about 0.45 to 1 ug RNA. TCRdb called the immunoSEQ multiplex PCR reads again in MiXCR, with one record for every CDR3 protein. The sample records approximately 130,000 distinct CDR3 sequences, around 94% being singletons. Sequences were obtained from CD4+ T cells from PBMCs. The sequence came from a human donor in good health. This sequence joins TRBV28 and TRBJ1-2; D remains ambiguous. CDR3: CASSSFRYGYTF. The CDR3 DNA follows: TGTGCCAGCAGTTCCTTCCGCTATGGCTACACCTTC.